This is a list of T cell receptor beta chains from one sample in a study of blood T cell repertoires in COVID-19. Produced via immunoSEQ multiplex PCR; TCRdb's table is partial and in-frame only. The sample records 150,000 to 190,000 clones, around 83% being singletons. Sequenced sample: peripheral blood. These TCRs come from a woman aged 50 to 60 with acute or convalescent COVID-19. Each CDR3 is given with its conserved first and last residue. Each record gives: J gene, D gene, V gene, clone size, CDR3 protein. The D gene is left open where the match is weak. Some rows mark clone size as missing; the rest say once, few, many or name a class of expanded clone.

J: TRBJ2-7
D: TRBD2
V: TRBV4-2
size: NA
CDR3: CASSQESSGSQYF

J: TRBJ1-1
D: NA
V: TRBV7-8
size: NA
CDR3: CASSPGHRSNTEAFF

J: TRBJ1-6
D: TRBD1
V: TRBV11-2
size: NA
CDR3: CASSPDRGRPRSLHF

J: TRBJ2-1
D: NA
V: TRBV6-5
size: NA
CDR3: CATREYNEQFF

J: TRBJ1-1
D: NA
V: TRBV6-2/TRBV6-3
size: NA
CDR3: CASSINTGRNTEAFF

J: TRBJ2-3
D: NA
V: TRBV21-1
size: once
CDR3: CASSKVGGAPTDTQYF

J: TRBJ1-1
D: TRBD1
V: TRBV9
size: once
CDR3: CASRGQGAAEAFF

J: TRBJ1-6
D: TRBD1
V: TRBV7-9
size: NA
CDR3: CASSLAGDSSSPLHF

J: TRBJ1-1
D: TRBD1
V: TRBV5-1
size: NA
CDR3: CASSQRQGPDEAFF

J: TRBJ1-5
D: NA
V: TRBV6-5
size: NA
CDR3: CASSPGLPMDQPQHF

J: TRBJ1-1
D: NA
V: TRBV9
size: NA
CDR3: CASSVAGNTEAFF

J: TRBJ1-2
D: NA
V: TRBV2
size: NA
CDR3: CASSGGRGLDGYTF

J: TRBJ2-7
D: TRBD1
V: TRBV28
size: NA
CDR3: CASSLPDRESYEQYF

J: TRBJ2-7
D: NA
V: TRBV28
size: few
CDR3: CASRSRTYGEQYF

J: TRBJ2-3
D: NA
V: TRBV15
size: once
CDR3: CATSRGATKDTQYF

J: TRBJ2-1
D: TRBD1
V: TRBV6-2/TRBV6-3
size: NA
CDR3: CASSPGQGVDEQFF

J: TRBJ1-1
D: NA
V: TRBV5-1
size: NA
CDR3: CASRRIPERGSEAFF

J: TRBJ2-7
D: NA
V: TRBV18
size: NA
CDR3: CASSPPSGRGREQYF

J: TRBJ2-7
D: TRBD1
V: TRBV5-1
size: NA
CDR3: CASSWGQAAYEQYF

J: TRBJ1-1
D: NA
V: TRBV19
size: NA
CDR3: CASSIIPGTTEAFF

J: TRBJ1-6
D: NA
V: TRBV6-2/TRBV6-3
size: once
CDR3: CASSYLQGNSPLHF

J: TRBJ1-2
D: NA
V: TRBV18
size: NA
CDR3: CASSPQGLQDYGYTF

J: TRBJ1-6
D: NA
V: TRBV19
size: NA
CDR3: CASSIGPNSPLHF

J: TRBJ2-5
D: TRBD2
V: TRBV18
size: NA
CDR3: CASSPGLAQETQYF

J: TRBJ2-1
D: TRBD2
V: TRBV6-5
size: NA
CDR3: CASTPGGSSYNEQFF

J: TRBJ1-2
D: TRBD1
V: TRBV7-8
size: NA
CDR3: CASSPTGESGYGYTF

J: TRBJ1-4
D: NA
V: TRBV4-3
size: NA
CDR3: CASSQVLQGNEKLFF

J: TRBJ2-1
D: NA
V: TRBV29-1
size: NA
CDR3: CSVDFSLAQFF

J: TRBJ2-2
D: TRBD1
V: TRBV7-9
size: NA
CDR3: CASSIGQGDTGELFF

J: TRBJ1-6
D: NA
V: TRBV3-1/TRBV3-2
size: NA
CDR3: CASSQVTSLGPSLHF

J: TRBJ2-7
D: TRBD1
V: TRBV6-5
size: NA
CDR3: CASTGQLPYEQYF

J: TRBJ2-7
D: TRBD2
V: TRBV5-4
size: once
CDR3: CASSSGGLAGTYEQYF

J: TRBJ2-7
D: NA
V: TRBV7-2
size: once
CDR3: CASSKAGISYEQYF

J: TRBJ1-2
D: NA
V: TRBV6-4
size: NA
CDR3: CASSDGGGQGYGYTF

J: TRBJ2-5
D: NA
V: TRBV5-1
size: NA
CDR3: CASREVTGNQETQYF